These T cell receptor beta chains were read from a single sample in a study of Ad26.COV2.S vaccination and SARS-CoV-2 variants. Data came from immunoSEQ multiplex PCR; TCRdb stores just in-frame clones and leaves some out. Of about 680,000 clones listed, roughly 90% are singletons. The input for sequencing was peripheral blood, taken in a trial of Ad26.COV2.S vaccine versus placebo. These receptors were taken from a person aged 18-65 years who received the Ad26.COV2.S COVID-19 vaccine or a placebo. Each CDR3 is given without its conserved first and last residue.

j_call: TRBJ2-7; v_call: TRBV10-3; cdr3_aa: AISGGDRAYEQY
j_call: TRBJ2-7; v_call: TRBV19; cdr3_aa: ASSMRVGREQY
j_call: TRBJ2-1; v_call: TRBV20-1; cdr3_aa: SAIYNEQF
j_call: TRBJ2-1; v_call: TRBV12-5; cdr3_aa: ASGFRDRGLNEQF
j_call: TRBJ1-4; v_call: TRBV5-1; cdr3_aa: ASSWDRNSNEKLF
j_call: TRBJ2-7; v_call: TRBV5-4; cdr3_aa: ASSPPATGRHEQY
j_call: TRBJ1-2; v_call: TRBV30; cdr3_aa: AWNVPGGGGYT
j_call: TRBJ2-1; v_call: TRBV6-5; cdr3_aa: ASKSRDSYNEQF
j_call: TRBJ1-1; v_call: TRBV4-1; cdr3_aa: ASSQDRGTEAF
j_call: TRBJ2-2; v_call: TRBV5-7; cdr3_aa: ASSLQGPINTGELF